The 8 T cell receptor beta chains below come from one sample, sequenced in a study of cytomegalovirus exposure and HLA in healthy donors. The PCR used 60 Vbeta and 13 Jbeta primers. The assay was immunoSEQ multiplex PCR, and TCRdb's table has in-frame clones only and misses some. The sample lists about 180,000 clones, roughly 77% occurring once. The sample comprised PBMCs. The origin of the receptors is a woman aged 25 to 39 in good health and CMV-seronegative.

This clone was counted only a few times. The V gene is TRBV30, the J gene TRBJ1-2; 9 bases are a match to TRBD1. J was trimmed by 4 bases and V by 3 bases; bases with no gene match: 3. The germline gives CDR1 GTSNPN, CDR2 SVGIG (reference sequence). CDR3 length: 13 residues. The CDR3 DNA reads as TGTGCCTGGAGCACGACAGGGGGCTATGGCTACACCTTC. Translated, it gives CAWSTTGGYGYTF.

The chain uses TRBV2 and TRBJ2-3; 10 bases line up with TRBD2. Germline CDR1 is SNHLY and CDR2 is FYNNEI. The V gene end was trimmed by 1 base and the J gene end by 6 bases; junction bases not matched to a gene: 4. This CDR3 region has 15 residues. The CDR3 is CASSEEVAGGDTQYF. For the CDR3, the DNA is TGTGCCAGCAGTGAAGAGGTAGCGGGGGGCGATACGCAGTATTTT.

The rearrangement uses TRBV18 and TRBJ1-1; TRBD1 agrees at 7 bases. The CDR3 covers 13 residues. V was clipped by 6 bases and J by 0 bases; unmatched bases: 1. Germline V gene lookup returns CDR1 KGHSH and CDR2 LQKENI. This CDR3 is CASSGQLNTEAFF. The CDR3 DNA reads as TGTGCCAGCTCGGGACAGTTGAACACTGAAGCTTTCTTT.

V usage is TRBV5-1 and J usage is TRBJ2-5; D not resolved. Trimming shortened V by 1 base and J by 5 bases, and 9 bases separated the two germline ends. CDR1 SGHRS and CDR2 YFSETQ come from the germline V gene. This CDR3 comprises 13 residues. CDR3 bases: TGCGCCAGCAGCTTGTGGTCTAGGGAGACCCAGTACTTC. The encoded protein is CASSLWSRETQYF.

In its sample, this clone was seen a few times. V usage is TRBV4-1 and J usage is TRBJ1-1; 9 nucleotides agree with TRBD1. J was trimmed by 4 bases and V by 0 bases; bases with no gene match: 15. The CDR3 consists of 19 residues. Per the germline V gene, CDR1 is MGHRA and CDR2 is YSYEKL. This CDR3 reads CASSQDAGDRVGFTTEAFF. The DNA of the CDR3 is TGCGCCAGCAGCCAAGATGCCGGGGACAGGGTTGGGTTTACCACTGAAGCTTTCTTT.

The chain couples TRBV5-4 to TRBJ2-5; TRBD2 agrees at 12 bases. Germline V lookup: CDR1 SGHNT, CDR2 YYREEE (reference sequence). Trimming cost V 4 bases and J 5 bases; bases outside gene matches: 6. This CDR3 has 15 residues. The CDR3 region has the DNA TGTGCCAGCAGCATGCAACTAGCGGGGGGTGAGACCCAGTACTTC. Protein product: CASSMQLAGGETQYF.

The genes are TRBV9 and TRBJ2-5, with 10 positions matching TRBD2. Germline loops: CDR1 SGDLS, CDR2 YYNGEE. This CDR3 has 15 amino acids. The trim removed 0 bases at V and 2 bases at J, leaving 1 base unmatched. As DNA, the CDR3 is TGTGCCAGCAGCGTAGATAGCGGGGGGCAAGAGACCCAGTACTTC. It specifies CASSVDSGGQETQYF.

V is TRBV27 and J is TRBJ1-2; 10 nucleotides agree with TRBD1. This CDR3 comprises 15 residues. Germline CDR1 and CDR2: MNHEY and SMNVEV (reference sequence). V lost 5 bases to trimming and J lost 5 bases; unmatched junction nucleotides: 8. CDR3 residues: CASSPGTGAGYGYTF. In DNA, the CDR3 is TGTGCCAGCAGTCCCGGGACAGGGGCTGGGTATGGCTACACCTTC.